Listed here is a single TCR beta chain. What it binds is not known. This record belongs to a study of PD-1 blockade in mismatch repair-deficient tumors. Time point specified: approximately ten-day in vitro stimulation with candidate neoantigen peptide 3. Data came from immunoSEQ multiplex PCR; TCRdb stores just in-frame clones and leaves some out. The top ten clones hold approximately 9.9% of a sample with approximately 10,000 clones, around 90% of them seen once. This CDR3 has 13 amino acids. V was pared by 6 bases and J by 2 bases, with 10 bases between. From germline, CDR1 is MNHEY and CDR2 SVGAGI. The material sequenced was cells cultured in vitro, taken from a patient treated with pembrolizumab. The rearrangement joins TRBV6-5 to TRBJ1-2; the D is unclear. This TCR was sampled from an adult with mismatch repair-deficient cancer. DNA of the CDR3: TGTGCCAGCAGGGACGGCCCCAACTATGGCTACACCTTC. Its protein product is CASRDGPNYGYTF.